This T cell receptor (beta chain) was identified during a study of OX40 agonist ivuxolimab in advanced cancers. As for this clone: The antigen remains undetermined.

The CDR3 loop spans 15 amino acids. The J segment lost 4 bases and the V segment lost 0 bases, leaving 5 bases of the junction unmatched. Germline V lookup: CDR1 SGHRS, CDR2 YFSETQ. Overall study findings and caveats: Researchers did not determine the expanded peripheral T cells' antigen specificity. The CD4+ and CD8+ T cells in the blood had expanded clonally by week 6 at 0.1 to 3.0 mg/kg.

TCRdb's copy holds only in-frame clones and misses some; the assay was immunoSEQ multiplex PCR. The data contain about 45,000 clones, roughly 84% of them singletons. The chain employs TRBV5-1 and TRBJ2-7, with 9 bases fitting TRBD2. Sequences were derived from CD4+ or CD8+ T cells sorted from blood, sampled in a trial of the OX40 agonist ivuxolimab. The source of this sequence is an adult with an advanced solid tumor such as melanoma, head and neck, liver or kidney cancer. The CDR3 bases are TGCGCCAGCAGCTTGGAGGTAGCGGGAGCATACGAGCAGTACTTC. Protein: CASSLEVAGAYEQYF.